A selection of T cell receptor beta chains follows, all from one sample in a study of OX40 agonist ivuxolimab in advanced cancers. Libraries were prepared by immunoSEQ multiplex PCR; TCRdb keeps only in-frame clonotypes and omits some of them. The table lists some 50,000 clones, about four fifths of them singletons. The sample consisted of CD4+ or CD8+ T cells sorted from blood, taken in a trial of the OX40 agonist ivuxolimab. The receptors come from an adult with an advanced solid tumor such as melanoma, head and neck, liver or kidney cancer. CDR3s include the opening cysteine and the closing phenylalanine or tryptophan. The D gene is left open where the match is weak. Clone size is given for some rows only: seen once, a few or many times, or a class if the clone is expanded.

V gene	CDR3 length	D gene	clone size	J gene	CDR3 protein	CDR3 DNA
TRBV6-1	14	NA	NA	TRBJ2-7	CASSEARQGSEQYF	TGTGCCAGCAGTGAAGCAAGGCAGGGTTCCGAGCAGTACTTC
TRBV7-2	14	TRBD1	NA	TRBJ2-1	CASSYSTGDNEQFF	TGTGCCAGCAGCTACTCGACAGGGGACAATGAGCAGTTCTTC
TRBV5-1	16	NA	NA	TRBJ2-7	CASSWGSFGNSYEQYF	TGCGCCAGCAGCTGGGGGTCCTTTGGCAACTCCTACGAGCAGTACTTC
TRBV19	13	NA	once	TRBJ1-2	CASNRALGDGYTF	TGTGCCAGTAACCGGGCCCTCGGGGATGGCTACACCTTC
TRBV7-3	17	TRBD2	NA	TRBJ2-1	CASSPHTGTSGRREQFF	TGTGCCAGCAGCCCACATACCGGGACTAGCGGGAGACGTGAGCAGTTCTTC
TRBV6-6	12	NA	NA	TRBJ1-4	CASSYSHEKLFF	TGTGCCAGCAGTTACTCCCATGAAAAACTGTTTTTT
TRBV5-4	13	TRBD1	NA	TRBJ2-5	CASSVDRVETQYF	TGTGCCAGCAGCGTTGACAGGGTTGAGACCCAGTACTTC
TRBV5-4	16	NA	NA	TRBJ1-3	CASSPEPLSSGNTIYF	TGTGCCAGCAGCCCTGAGCCACTTAGCTCTGGAAACACCATATATTTT
TRBV11-3	18	NA	NA	TRBJ1-4	CASSKAGPHGATNEKLFF	TGTGCCAGCAGCAAAGCGGGGCCCCACGGTGCAACTAATGAAAAACTGTTTTTT
TRBV7-3	14	NA	NA	TRBJ1-6	CASSLSPTGSPLHF	TGTGCCAGCAGCTTATCCCCAACGGGGTCACCCCTCCACTTT
TRBV6-1	14	TRBD1	NA	TRBJ1-2	CASSGPNRGTGYTF	TGTGCCAGCAGTGGCCCTAACAGGGGTACTGGCTACACCTTC